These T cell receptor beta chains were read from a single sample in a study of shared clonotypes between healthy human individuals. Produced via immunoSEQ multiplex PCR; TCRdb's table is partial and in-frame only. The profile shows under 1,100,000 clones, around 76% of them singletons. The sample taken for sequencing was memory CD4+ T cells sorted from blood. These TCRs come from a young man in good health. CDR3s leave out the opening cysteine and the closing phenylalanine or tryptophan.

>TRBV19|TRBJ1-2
ASSRLSSEDGYT
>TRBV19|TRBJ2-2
ASSPWTSGTTGELF
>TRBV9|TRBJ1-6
ASSVDVAQNSPLH
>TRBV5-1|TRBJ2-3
ASSLSGVPTDTQY
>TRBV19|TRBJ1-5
ASSGGINQPQH
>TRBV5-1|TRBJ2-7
ASSLDHYEQY
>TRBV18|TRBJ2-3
ASSPRQGGPSTDTQY
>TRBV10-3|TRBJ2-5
AISESADYQETQY
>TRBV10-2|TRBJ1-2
ASSERGTGAERYT
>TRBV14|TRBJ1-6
ASSLITGSPLH
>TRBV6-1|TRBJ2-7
ASSGFNEQY
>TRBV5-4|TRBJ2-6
ASSLPGANVLT
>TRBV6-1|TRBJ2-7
ASKTGRNSYEQY
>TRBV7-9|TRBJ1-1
ASSRGGGGFTEAF
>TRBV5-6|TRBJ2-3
ASSLGQAFTDTQY
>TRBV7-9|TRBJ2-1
ASSLSLAGYNEQF
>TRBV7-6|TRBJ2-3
ASSFSGQHTDTQY
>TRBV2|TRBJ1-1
ASSDMGAAF
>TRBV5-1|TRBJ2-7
ASSLGTASYEQY
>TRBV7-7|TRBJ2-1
ASSPGLVGHEQF
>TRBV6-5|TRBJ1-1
ASSGGLGRGTEAF
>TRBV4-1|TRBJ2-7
ASSQVDARVRHEQY
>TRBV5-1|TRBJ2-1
ASRPETSNEQF
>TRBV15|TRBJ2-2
ATSRDVAATGELF
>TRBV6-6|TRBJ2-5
ASRGSGGAETQY
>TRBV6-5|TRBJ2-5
ATRTRAYQETQY
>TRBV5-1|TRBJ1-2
ASSLEGRGYT